This entry describes one TCR beta chain. The record originates from a study of blood T cells in healthy people across ages. A second PCR, run for about 6 to 12 cycles, used a sample-barcoded 5' primer plus a J-beta primer mix. TCRdb recomputed calls from the 5' RACE reads with MiXCR, one row per CDR3 protein. The sample lists nearly 1 million distinct CDR3 sequences; around 54% were seen once. The V and J ends lost 0 bases and 6 bases respectively, with 10 bases between them. This CDR3 is 14 amino acids long. Germline values: CDR1 SGHKS, CDR2 YYEKEE (reference sequence). The sequenced sample consisted of blood. The source of this sequence is a woman in her fifties or sixties in good health. V is TRBV5-5 and J is TRBJ2-1; D not certain. In DNA, the CDR3 is TGTGCCAGCAGCTTGGGGTGGCAGATCAATGAGCAGTTCTTC. Protein product: CASSLGWQINEQFF.